Sequencing of this TCR beta chain was carried out in a study of beta chain features in type 1 diabetes. Notes on the study in general: Shortening that was moderate but significant affected the TCRB CDR3s of Type 1 diabetes patients in all four CD4+ subsets.

This clone was seen a few times. Its specificity is unknown. The germline V gene encodes CDR1 GTSNPN and CDR2 SVGIG (reference sequence). J lost 4 bases, V lost 4 bases, and 5 bases had no gene match. The length of the CDR3 is 13 residues. Expressed TCRB transcripts were sequenced because the entire RNA isolate underwent reverse transcription. Profiling relied on immunoSEQ multiplex PCR, and the TCRdb table lists in-frame clones only, not all of them. The profile shows roughly 340,000 clones, approximately 13% of them singletons. Cells sorted by CD45RO/CCR7/CD25/CD127/CD95/CD27 comprised CD4+ naive, central memory, regulatory and stem cell-like memory cells.

The J gene is TRBJ2-5, the V gene TRBV30, with TRBD2 matching over 8 bases. The sequenced material came from naive CD4+ T cells from blood. This TCR derives from a woman under 30 with type 1 diabetes. CDR3 residues: CAWMVGGGETQYF. The CDR3 region has the DNA TGTGCCTGGATGGTCGGGGGGGGAGAGACCCAGTACTTC. Using reference TRBV30 and TRBJ2-5 for the parts outside the CDR3, the full variable domain is SQTIHQWPATLVQPVGSPLSLECTVEGTSNPNLYWYRQAAGRGLQLLFYSVGIGQISSEVPQNLSASRPQDRQFILSSKKLLLSDSGFYLCAWMVGGGETQYFGPGTRLLVL.